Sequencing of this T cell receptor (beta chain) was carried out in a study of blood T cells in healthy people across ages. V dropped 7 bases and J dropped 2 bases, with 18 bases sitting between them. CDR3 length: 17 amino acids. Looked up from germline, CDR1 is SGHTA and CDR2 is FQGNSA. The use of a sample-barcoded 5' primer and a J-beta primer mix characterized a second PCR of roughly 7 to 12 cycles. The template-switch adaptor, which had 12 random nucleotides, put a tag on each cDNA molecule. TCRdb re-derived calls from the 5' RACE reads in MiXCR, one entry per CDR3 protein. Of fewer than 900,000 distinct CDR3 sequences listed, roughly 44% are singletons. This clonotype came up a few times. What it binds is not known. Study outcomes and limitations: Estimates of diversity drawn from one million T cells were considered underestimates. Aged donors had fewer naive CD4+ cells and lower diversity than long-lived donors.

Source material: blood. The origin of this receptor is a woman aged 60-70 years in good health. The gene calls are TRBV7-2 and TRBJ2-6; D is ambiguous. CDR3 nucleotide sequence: TGTGCCAGCATCCCTGGCGGTTTCCCCACTGGGGCCAACGTCCTGACTTTC. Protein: CASIPGGFPTGANVLTF.